Each of the 10 T cell receptor beta chains below was sequenced from the same sample in a study of blood T cells in healthy people across ages. It was with a sample-barcoded 5' primer and a J-beta primer mix that a second PCR of roughly 6 to 12 cycles was run. Via MiXCR, TCRdb re-called the 5' RACE reads, giving one row per CDR3 protein. The sample lists some 1.4 million distinct CDR3 sequences, approximately 42% occurring once. Sequenced material: blood. The origin of the receptors is a young woman in good health.

The genes are TRBV3-1 and TRBJ1-6; D possibly corresponds to TRBD1 (5 bases). V gave up 3 bases and J gave up 6 bases, with 9 bases separating them. Germline V gene sequence: CDR1 LGHDT, CDR2 YNNKEL (reference sequence). CDR3 size: 14 residues. CDR3 DNA sequence: TGTGCCAGCAGCCACCAGGGAGGTAATTCACCCCTCCACTTT. Its translation: CASSHQGGNSPLHF.

This chain links TRBV25-1 with TRBJ1-2; 9 nucleotides agree with TRBD1. CDR3 size: 13 residues. Germline V CDR1 and CDR2: MGHDK, SYGVNS. The V gene end was trimmed by 10 bases and the J gene end by 7 bases; junction bases not matched to a gene: 10. The CDR3: CATSFRDRAGYTF. In DNA form, the CDR3 reads TGTGCCACCTCTTTCCGGGACAGGGCTGGCTACACCTTC.

This chain connects TRBV6-5 to TRBJ2-1; 9 nucleotides agree with TRBD1. The CDR3 runs to 17 residues. Germline loops: CDR1 MNHEY, CDR2 SVGAGI. Trimming removed 3 bases from V and 8 bases from J; junction bases left unmatched: 14. Written as DNA, the CDR3 is TGTGCCAGCAGTTATTATCTTCCGGGACAGGGAAGTTATGAGCAGTTCTTC. This codes for CASSYYLPGQGSYEQFF.

The J gene is TRBJ1-1, the V gene TRBV20-1, with D unclear. V was pared by 3 bases and J by 2 bases, with 4 bases between. CDR3 size: 11 residues. Germline-derived CDR1 and CDR2 are DFQATT and SNEGSKA (reference sequence). CDR3 loop: CSASLNTEAFF. CDR3 coding DNA: TGCAGTGCTAGTCTAAACACTGAAGCTTTCTTT.

The J gene is TRBJ2-5, the V gene TRBV20-1, with TRBD2 as a possible D gene (5 bases). Deletions cut 0 bases from V and 5 bases from J, with 13 bases between. This CDR3 has 14 residues. Germline CDR1 and CDR2: DFQATT and SNEGSKA (reference sequence). In DNA, the CDR3 is TGCAGTGCTAGAGATGAAGCCCGCGGGGAGACCCAGTACTTC. Encoded protein: CSARDEARGETQYF.

The rearrangement joins TRBV7-2 to TRBJ1-4; maybe TRBD1 (6 bases). V gave up 3 bases and J gave up 7 bases, with 12 bases separating them. The CDR3 length is 14 residues. From germline, CDR1 is SGHTA and CDR2 FQGNSA. The CDR3: CASSLRRGSEKLFF. The CDR3 DNA reads as TGTGCCAGCAGCTTGAGGAGGGGGAGTGAAAAACTGTTTTTT.

The chain recombines TRBV7-8 with TRBJ1-1; unclear D gene. Germline loops: CDR1 SGHVS, CDR2 FQNEAQ. This CDR3 has 12 residues. Trimming removed 5 bases at V and 5 bases at J, with 9 bases between. CDR3 DNA: TGTGCCAGCAGCCCCTCGATGACTGAAGCTTTCTTT. Translated, it gives CASSPSMTEAFF.

Ten or more counts support this clonotype. CDR3 region: CASVFRDYLTDTQYF. CDR3 bases: TGTGCCAGTGTTTTCCGGGACTATTTAACAGATACGCAGTATTTT. This chain uses TRBV7-2 with TRBJ2-3, with 7 bases identical to TRBD2. CDR3 length: 15 amino acids. CDR1 and CDR2 from the germline V gene are SGHTA and FQGNSA. Trimming removed 9 bases from V and 3 bases from J; junction bases left unmatched: 12.

This chain links TRBV30 with TRBJ1-1; a weak D match, TRBD1 (6 bases). The length of the CDR3 is 15 residues. V lost 8 bases, J lost 1 base, and 20 bases lay in between. The germline V gene has CDR1 GTSNPN and CDR2 SVGIG (reference sequence). The CDR3 reads CARQEGVSPNTEAFF. For the CDR3, the DNA is TGTGCCCGCCAGGAGGGGGTTTCACCGAACACTGAAGCTTTCTTT. Drawing the rest from reference TRBV30 and TRBJ1-1, the complete variable domain is SQTIHQWPATLVQPVGSPLSLECTVEGTSNPNLYWYRQAAGRGLQLLFYSVGIGQISSEVPQNLSASRPQDRQFILSSKKLLLSDSGFYLCARQEGVSPNTEAFFGQGTRLTVV.

This clonotype was found a few times. The J gene is TRBJ2-1, the V gene TRBV12-3 or TRBV12-4, with D possibly being TRBD2 (6 bases). The CDR3 totals 14 residues. Between the trimmed V and J ends, which lost 5 bases and 4 bases, there was a span of 12 bases. CDR3 DNA sequence: TGTGCCAGCAGTGACTCGGGGGTTTACAATGAGCAGTTCTTC. This codes for CASSDSGVYNEQFF.